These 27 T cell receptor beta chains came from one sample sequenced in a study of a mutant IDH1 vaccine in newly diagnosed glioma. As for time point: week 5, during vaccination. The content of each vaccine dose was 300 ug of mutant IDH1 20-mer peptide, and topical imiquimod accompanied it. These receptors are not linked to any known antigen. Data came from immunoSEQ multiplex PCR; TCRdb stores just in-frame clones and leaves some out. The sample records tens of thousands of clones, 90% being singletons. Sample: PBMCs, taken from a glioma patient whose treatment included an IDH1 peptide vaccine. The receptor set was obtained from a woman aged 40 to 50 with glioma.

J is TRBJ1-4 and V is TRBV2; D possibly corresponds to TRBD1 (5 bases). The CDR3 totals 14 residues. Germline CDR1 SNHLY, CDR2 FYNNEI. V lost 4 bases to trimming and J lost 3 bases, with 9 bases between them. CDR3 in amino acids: CASSAQTANEKLFF. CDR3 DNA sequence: TGTGCCAGCAGTGCTCAGACAGCTAATGAAAAACTGTTTTTT.

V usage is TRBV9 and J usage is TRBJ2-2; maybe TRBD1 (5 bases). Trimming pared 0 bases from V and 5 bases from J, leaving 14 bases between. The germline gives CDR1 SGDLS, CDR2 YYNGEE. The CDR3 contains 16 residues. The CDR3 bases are TGTGCCAGCAGCGTAGCAGACAGAGTTAAAACCGGGGAGCTGTTTTTT. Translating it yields CASSVADRVKTGELFF. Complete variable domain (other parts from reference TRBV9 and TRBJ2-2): DSGVTQTPKHLITATGQRVTLRCSPRSGDLSVYWYQQSLDQGLQFLIQYYNGEERAKGNILERFSAQQFPDLHSELNLSSLELGDSALYFCASSVADRVKTGELFFGEGSRLTVL.

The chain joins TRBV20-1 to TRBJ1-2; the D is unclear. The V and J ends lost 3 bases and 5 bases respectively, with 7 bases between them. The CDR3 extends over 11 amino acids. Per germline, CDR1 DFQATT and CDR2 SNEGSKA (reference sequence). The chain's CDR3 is CSASMGYGYTF. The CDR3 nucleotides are TGCAGTGCTAGTATGGGGTATGGCTACACCTTC.

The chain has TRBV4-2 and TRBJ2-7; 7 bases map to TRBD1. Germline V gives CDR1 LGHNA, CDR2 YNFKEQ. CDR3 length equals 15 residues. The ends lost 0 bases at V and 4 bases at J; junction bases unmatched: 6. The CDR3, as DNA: TGTGCCAGCAGCCAAGAGAGACAGGGCTGGTACGAGCAGTACTTC. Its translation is CASSQERQGWYEQYF.

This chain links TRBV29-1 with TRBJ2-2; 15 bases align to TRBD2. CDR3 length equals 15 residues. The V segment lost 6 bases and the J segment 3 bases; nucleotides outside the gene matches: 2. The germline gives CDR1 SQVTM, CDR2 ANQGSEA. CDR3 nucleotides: TGCAGCGTGAGGACTAGCGGGAGGGACACCGGGGAGCTGTTTTTT. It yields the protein CSVRTSGRDTGELFF.

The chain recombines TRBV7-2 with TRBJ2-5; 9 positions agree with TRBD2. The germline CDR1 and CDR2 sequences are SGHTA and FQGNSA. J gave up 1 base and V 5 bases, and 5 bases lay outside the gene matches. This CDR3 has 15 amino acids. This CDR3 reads CASSQAGGLQETQYF. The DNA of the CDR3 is TGTGCCAGCAGCCAAGCGGGGGGTCTCCAAGAGACCCAGTACTTC.

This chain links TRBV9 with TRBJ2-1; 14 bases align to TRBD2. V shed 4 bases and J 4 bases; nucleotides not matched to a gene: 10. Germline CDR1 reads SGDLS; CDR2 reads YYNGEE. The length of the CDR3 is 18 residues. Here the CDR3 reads CASSPGKRTSGRYNEQFF. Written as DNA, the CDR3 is TGTGCCAGCAGCCCTGGCAAACGGACTAGCGGGAGGTACAATGAGCAGTTCTTC.

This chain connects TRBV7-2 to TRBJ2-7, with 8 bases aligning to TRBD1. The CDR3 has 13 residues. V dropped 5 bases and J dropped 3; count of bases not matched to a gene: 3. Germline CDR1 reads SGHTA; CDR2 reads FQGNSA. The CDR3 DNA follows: TGTGCCAGCAGCCCAGACAGGGGCTACGAGCAGTACTTC. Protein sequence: CASSPDRGYEQYF.

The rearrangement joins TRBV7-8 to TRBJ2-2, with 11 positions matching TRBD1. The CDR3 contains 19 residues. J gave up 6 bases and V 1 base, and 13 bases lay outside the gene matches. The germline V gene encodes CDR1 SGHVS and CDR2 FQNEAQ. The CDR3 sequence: CASSLVGATGTGGSGELFF. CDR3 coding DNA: TGTGCCAGCAGCTTAGTAGGGGCTACCGGGACAGGGGGATCCGGGGAGCTGTTTTTT.

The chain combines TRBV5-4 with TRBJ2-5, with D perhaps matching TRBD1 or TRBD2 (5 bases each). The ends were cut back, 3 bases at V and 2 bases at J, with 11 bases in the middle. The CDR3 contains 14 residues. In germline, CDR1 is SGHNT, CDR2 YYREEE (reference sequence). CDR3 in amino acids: CASSWGRPQETQYF. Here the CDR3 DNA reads TGTGCCAGCAGCTGGGGACGGCCACAAGAGACCCAGTACTTC.

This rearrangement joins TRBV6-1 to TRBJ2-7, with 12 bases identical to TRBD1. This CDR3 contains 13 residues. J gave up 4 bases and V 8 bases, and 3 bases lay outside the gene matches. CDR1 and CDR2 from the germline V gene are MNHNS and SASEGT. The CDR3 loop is CASGDRGRYEQYF. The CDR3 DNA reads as TGTGCCAGCGGGGACAGGGGGCGATACGAGCAGTACTTC.

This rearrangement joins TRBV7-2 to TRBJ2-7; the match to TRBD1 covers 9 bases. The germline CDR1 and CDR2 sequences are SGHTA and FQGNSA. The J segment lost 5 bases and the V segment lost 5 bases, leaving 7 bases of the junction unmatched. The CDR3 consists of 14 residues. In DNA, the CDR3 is TGTGCCAGCAGCCCGGGACAGGGTCTCCACGAGCAGTACTTC. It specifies CASSPGQGLHEQYF.

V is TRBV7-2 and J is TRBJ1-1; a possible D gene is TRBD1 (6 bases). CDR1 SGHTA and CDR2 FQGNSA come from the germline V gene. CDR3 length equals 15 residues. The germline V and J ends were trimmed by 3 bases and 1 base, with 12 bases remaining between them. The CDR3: CASSLLGAENTEAFF. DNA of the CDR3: TGTGCCAGCAGCTTGCTGGGGGCGGAGAACACTGAAGCTTTCTTT.

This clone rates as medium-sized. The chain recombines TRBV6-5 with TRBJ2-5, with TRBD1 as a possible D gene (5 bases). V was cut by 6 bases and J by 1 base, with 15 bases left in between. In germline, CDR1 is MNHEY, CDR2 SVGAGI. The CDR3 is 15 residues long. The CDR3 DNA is TGTGCCAGCAGCTCCTTTAGGGGTTCCCAAGAGACCCAGTACTTC. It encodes CASSSFRGSQETQYF.

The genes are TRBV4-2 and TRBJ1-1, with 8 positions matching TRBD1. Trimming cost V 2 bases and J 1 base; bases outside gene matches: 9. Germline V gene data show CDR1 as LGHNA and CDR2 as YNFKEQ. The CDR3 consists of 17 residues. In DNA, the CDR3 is TGTGCCAGCAGCCAAATGGGACTGGACAGGGCGAACACTGAAGCTTTCTTT. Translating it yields CASSQMGLDRANTEAFF.

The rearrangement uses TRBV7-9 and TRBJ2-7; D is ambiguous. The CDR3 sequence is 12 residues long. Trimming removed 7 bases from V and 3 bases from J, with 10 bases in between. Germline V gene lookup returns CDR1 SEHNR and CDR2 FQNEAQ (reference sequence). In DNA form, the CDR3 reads TGTGCCAGCAAGAACGGGCACTACGAGCAGTACTTC. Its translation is CASKNGHYEQYF.

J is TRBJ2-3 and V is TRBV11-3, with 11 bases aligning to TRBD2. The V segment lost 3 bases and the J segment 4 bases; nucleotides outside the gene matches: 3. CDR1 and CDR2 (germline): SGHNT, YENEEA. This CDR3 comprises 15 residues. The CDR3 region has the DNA TGTGCCAGCAGCTTTAGCGGGAGGGCCTCAGATACGCAGTATTTT. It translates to CASSFSGRASDTQYF.

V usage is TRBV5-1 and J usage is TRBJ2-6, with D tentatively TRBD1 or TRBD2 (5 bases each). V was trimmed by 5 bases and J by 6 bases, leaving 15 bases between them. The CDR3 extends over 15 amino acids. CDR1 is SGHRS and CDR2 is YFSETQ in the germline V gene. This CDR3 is CASSLEGFLANVLTF. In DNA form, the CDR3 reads TGCGCCAGCAGTCTTGAGGGGTTCCTGGCCAACGTCCTGACTTTC.

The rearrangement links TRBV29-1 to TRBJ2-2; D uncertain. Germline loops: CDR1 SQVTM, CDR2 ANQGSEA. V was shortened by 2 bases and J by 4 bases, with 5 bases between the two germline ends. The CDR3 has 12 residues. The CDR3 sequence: CSVEHGTGELFF. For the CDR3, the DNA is TGCAGCGTTGAACACGGCACCGGGGAGCTGTTTTTT.

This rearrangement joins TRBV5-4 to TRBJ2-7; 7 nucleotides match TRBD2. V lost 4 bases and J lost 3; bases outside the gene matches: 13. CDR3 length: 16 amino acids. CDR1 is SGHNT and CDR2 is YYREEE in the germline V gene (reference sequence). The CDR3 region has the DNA TGTGCCAGCAGCCCCGATGGGGGGAGGGGATACTACGAGCAGTACTTC. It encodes CASSPDGGRGYYEQYF.

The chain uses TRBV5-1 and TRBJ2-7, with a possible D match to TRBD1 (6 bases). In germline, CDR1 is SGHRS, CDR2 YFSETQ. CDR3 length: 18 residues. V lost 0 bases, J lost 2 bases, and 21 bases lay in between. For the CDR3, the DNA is TGCGCCAGCAGCTTGGGAATCCTCCGGGACATAAGCACCTACGAGCAGTACTTC. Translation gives CASSLGILRDISTYEQYF.

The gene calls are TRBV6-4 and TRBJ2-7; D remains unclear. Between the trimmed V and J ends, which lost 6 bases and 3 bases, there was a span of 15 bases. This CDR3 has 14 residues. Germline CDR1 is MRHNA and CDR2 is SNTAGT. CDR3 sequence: CASRIFLHRYEQYF. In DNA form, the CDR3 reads TGTGCCAGCAGGATCTTCTTACATCGCTACGAGCAGTACTTC.

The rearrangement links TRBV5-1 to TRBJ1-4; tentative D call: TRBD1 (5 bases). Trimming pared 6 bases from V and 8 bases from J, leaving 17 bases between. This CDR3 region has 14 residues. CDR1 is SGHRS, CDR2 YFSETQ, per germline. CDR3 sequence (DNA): TGCGCCAGCACCGTGGGTTCCGGGGCGGAAAAACTGTTTTTT. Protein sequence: CASTVGSGAEKLFF.

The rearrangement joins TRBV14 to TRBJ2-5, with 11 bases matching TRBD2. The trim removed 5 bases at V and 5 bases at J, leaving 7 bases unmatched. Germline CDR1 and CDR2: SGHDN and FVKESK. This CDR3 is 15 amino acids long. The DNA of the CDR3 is TGTGCCAGCAGCTTCAGTAGCGGGGGGGCGGAGACCCAGTACTTC. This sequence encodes CASSFSSGGAETQYF.

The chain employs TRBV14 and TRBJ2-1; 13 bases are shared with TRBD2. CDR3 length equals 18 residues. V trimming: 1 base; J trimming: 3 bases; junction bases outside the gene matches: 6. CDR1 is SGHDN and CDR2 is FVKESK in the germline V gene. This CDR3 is CASSQGLAGGTIYNEQFF. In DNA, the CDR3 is TGTGCCAGCAGCCAAGGACTAGCGGGAGGAACTATCTACAATGAGCAGTTCTTC.

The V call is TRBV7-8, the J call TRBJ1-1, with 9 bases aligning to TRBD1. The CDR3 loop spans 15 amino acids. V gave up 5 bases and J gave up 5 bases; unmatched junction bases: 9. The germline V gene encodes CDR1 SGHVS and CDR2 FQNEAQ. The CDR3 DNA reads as TGTGCCAGCAGCCCCGGGACAGGGCAAAGGACTGAAGCTTTCTTT. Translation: CASSPGTGQRTEAFF.

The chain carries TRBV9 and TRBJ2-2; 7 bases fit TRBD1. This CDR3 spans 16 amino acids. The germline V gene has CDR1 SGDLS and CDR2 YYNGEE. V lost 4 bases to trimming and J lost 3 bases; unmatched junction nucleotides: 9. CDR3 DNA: TGTGCCAGCAGCCAATCCGGACAGGCTTACACCGGGGAGCTGTTTTTT. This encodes CASSQSGQAYTGELFF.